This TCR beta chain stems from a study of cytomegalovirus exposure and HLA in healthy donors (dated by TCRdb to 2016 to 2017). Regarding the study in general: An earlier analysis of roughly 610 of the donors reported under 300 Gb of sequence data and some 110 million unique TCR beta sequences obtained from around 170 million T cells. Every discovery cohort repertoire had been produced on one sequencing platform. Among about 410 genotyped donors of the cohort, an average of approximately 240,000 unique TCR beta nucleotide sequences was sequenced per donor, of which approximately 18% were non-productive. The later analysis used no new phenotypic data to find candidate immune exposures, relying instead on TCR beta sequences and their occurrence across donors. A handful of DR-DQ haplotypes were handled as single units for association and clustering because linkage in the cohort was strong. Among the approximately 420 genotyped donors, around 79% belonged to the genetic ancestry cluster associated with self-reported Caucasian donors. An earlier analysis of around 580 of the donors used high-throughput TCR beta sequencing to judge whether each TCR beta V gene segment behaved as functional or pseudogenic. A separate validation cohort of roughly 120 different subjects was used in addition to the 666-subject first cohort. A later analysis re-analyzed previously published TCR beta repertoires from roughly 690 donors and added high-resolution HLA genotyping to study TCR occurrence patterns. To predict cytomegalovirus infection status, the study brought together high-throughput TCR immunosequencing, statistical association of individual TCRs with disease status, and machine learning. Typing coverage varied by locus: roughly 629-630 donors for A, B, C, DRB1 and DQB1; 522 for DQA1; over 600 for DPA1; some 470 for DPB1. Alongside the repertoire data, information on donor age, sex, ethnicity and CMV serostatus was compiled. Genome-wide SNP genotypes for about 65% of the roughly 700 donors were used in a later genetic analysis, which treated that subset as a discovery cohort. The study used immunosequencing to profile the T cell repertoires of some 600 subjects and linked those repertoires to cytomegalovirus serostatus. Around 300 gigabases of sequencing data and tens of millions of unique TCR sequences were included in an early release covering about 620 HLA-typed donors. Class I and class II HLA loci were covered by the typing at four-digit resolution. The study aimed to test whether cataloging public T cell receptors could reveal signatures of past pathogen exposure.

The cohort comprised fewer than 700 healthy bone marrow donors. Cohort members were all nominally healthy when sampled, although unrecorded immune exposures were likely present. The donor tested CMV seronegative, placing the donor among the 350 or so seronegative members of the cohort. A peripheral blood sample was collected from each donor, and TCR beta sequencing was performed on peripheral blood mononuclear cells. Genomic DNA was extracted from the blood cell samples with the Qiagen DNeasy Blood Extraction Kit. Broader findings and caveats from the paper: When HLA alleles, especially DR and DQ, strongly co-occurred, TCR associations were difficult to assign to individual alleles. The sequencing pipeline was judged likely to have produced a cluster of highly shared sequence variants as a technical artifact. Several of the top co-occurrence clusters appeared to be linked to parvovirus B19, influenza, CMV and Epstein-Barr virus, according to a later analysis. In a later analysis, TCR association rates were found to vary across HLA loci, with the most associated TCRs seen for DRB1 alleles and the fewest for HLA-C alleles. In the study, about 150 TCR beta chains were listed as associated with cytomegalovirus. In a later analysis, HLA-associated TCR beta chains were found to be more clonally expanded and to have lower generation probabilities than equally common non-associated chains. Some 15 rarely observed V segments, including chromosome 9 orphons, were excluded from the earlier analysis of several hundred of the donors because counts were too low. The authors suggested that the approach could potentially be extended to other disease states and immunological phenotypes. CMV serostatus was the only immune exposure information available for the cohort. Across donors, most TCR sequences were observed very rarely, whereas some public TCRs were present in many individuals. In this cohort, only TCR beta chains were sequenced, and detectable features were limited by the absence of alpha or paired-chain data. Linkage disequilibrium might explain the correlated functional status among segregating V segments, but an unknown experimental factor could not be ruled out. Some IMGT-functional V segments, including TRBV6-2 and TRBV6-3, could not be told apart with the 87-base-pair reads, so those segments were excluded. HLA typing was unavailable for some donors at each locus, so association tests used only the typed subset. In vitro tests confirmed that a few of the cytomegalovirus-associated TCR beta chains recognize cytomegalovirus antigens. Specific HLA alleles were associated with about 17,000 TCR beta sequences at a false discovery rate of 0.05 in a later analysis. A further reported finding was that TCR beta sequences accurately predicted the HLA-A and HLA-B alleles for most subjects in the first cohort. An earlier analysis of 587 of the donors showed that most TCR beta V segments appeared in productive rearrangements either about 87% or about 30% of the time, which broadly matched IMGT annotations. According to a later genetic analysis, donors in an Asian-associated ancestry cluster had fewer N-insertions in productive TCRs than the roughly 700-donor mean. In a later analysis, most CMV-associated TCR beta chains were found to appear HLA-restricted, with HLA associations seemingly driven largely by CMV exposure. The presence/absence analyses assumed that sequencing depth was roughly uniform across donors, and that assumption may not be true. A later genetic analysis associated a missense DCLRE1C variant with V-gene and J-gene trimming of TCR beta chains, and an independent cohort replicated the association. Cytomegalovirus status was reported to be diagnosed by the classifier with high specificity and sensitivity in both the original and validation cohorts.

Library method: the immunoSEQ multiplex PCR assay. A mixture of 60 forward primers for TCR Vbeta segments and 13 reverse primers for TCR Jbeta segments was used in the multiplex PCR. A multiplex PCR assay on genomic DNA amplified the CDR3 region of rearranged TCR beta genes. The amplified TCR beta libraries were sequenced on the Illumina HiSeq System as 87-base-pair reads. Turning to the authors' computational methods: In a later analysis, about 80 million unique TCR beta chains were counted across the 650 to 750 repertoires, and some 10 million of these chains were shared by at least two donors. A nearest-neighbor algorithm error-corrected the raw reads and collapsed the reads into unique sequences, merging closely related sequences to remove PCR and sequencing errors. To assign V, D and J gene segments, CDR3 sequences were aligned to IMGT reference sequences. For a sequence to be retained, a match of at least six nucleotides to both a V gene segment and a J gene segment was required. Rearrangements were called productive when the CDR3 lacked stop codons and stayed in frame with V and J; all others were non-productive. CDR3 was defined according to IMGT convention as the region running from the second conserved V-encoded cysteine to the conserved J-encoded phenylalanine. The earlier analysis of some 580 of the donors excluded any sequence lacking an unambiguous match to a single V gene segment. In an earlier analysis of approximately 550 of the donors, V segments were called functional above 56.7% productive rearrangements and were called segregating when the between-donor standard deviation exceeded 5%. A statistical classification framework was developed to diagnose cytomegalovirus status using the catalog of TCR beta chain sequences. In a later analysis, TCR nucleotide sequences were compared against IMGT/GENE-DB human TR gene sequences so that V and J genes could be assigned. In a later analysis, CDR3 sequences and most-parsimonious VDJ recombination scenarios were assigned using the TCRdist pipeline. In a later analysis, each TCR beta chain was defined by its CDR3 amino acid sequence together with its V-gene family, and reads without a unique V-gene family were excluded. As a way to deal with suspected cross-contamination and a sequencing artifact, a later analysis dropped 592 nucleotide sequences that were highly shared and had low generation probability. In a later analysis, a clonal expansion index was calculated for each public chain from normalized within-repertoire ranks of inferred template counts. Generation probabilities in a later analysis came from a VDJ recombination model fitted to out-of-frame rearrangements, and those results were checked against IGoR. In a later analysis, hypergeometric tests were used to score TCR-TCR, TCR-HLA and TCR-CMV co-occurrence, with a repertoire-size bias correction applied to TCR pairs. A later analysis estimated false discovery rates by permuting HLA or CMV assignments 20 times. In a later analysis, co-occurring TCRs were grouped using DBSCAN, and TCRdist sequence similarity was added for clustering within HLA-allele-positive subsets. Repertoires with fewer than 30,000 or more than 120,000 public chains, plus five repertoires with anomalous nucleotide sharing, were excluded from co-occurrence clustering. TCRdb obtained this table from immuneACCESS and retained in-frame rearrangements with V and J assigned. These tables miss some clones; where compared with another copy, unresolved V genes account for less than half of the shortfall, and the remainder is unexplained. D and trimming come from the DNA, and the V and J calls and clone size come from that table. Counted in this sample were 200,000 or so clones; 70% to 80% of them appeared once. The ten largest clones represent roughly 3% of the sample.

Comment on this clone: Its cognate antigen has yet to be identified. It has no much larger one-base neighbor in the sample; base qualities were not kept.

Per the germline V gene (reference sequence), SEHNR is the CDR1 and FQNEAQ is the CDR2. V loses 1 base, J loses 8 bases, and the germline ends lie 9 bases apart. Reading from cysteine to phenylalanine, the CDR3 counts 13 amino acids. The CDR3 DNA has 39 bases and is translated from base 1. Sequencing used PBMCs. The chain employs TRBV7-9 and TRBJ2-1, with TRBD2 tentatively as D gene (5 bases match). The origin of this receptor is a woman between 25 and 40 years old in good health and CMV-seronegative. The nucleotide sequence is given as TGTGCCAGCAGCTTAGGAGGGTTCCATGAGCAGTTCTTC. Its protein reads: CASSLGGFHEQFF.